This T cell receptor (beta chain) is from a study of cytomegalovirus exposure and HLA in healthy donors. Study-level results: Productive status was seen about 87% or about 30% of the time for most TCR beta V segments in an earlier analysis. Researchers counted roughly 150 TCR beta chains as cytomegalovirus-associated. A missense variant in DCLRE1C was later tied to TCR beta V- and J-gene trimming.

This PCR relied on a set of 60 Vbeta primers and 13 Jbeta primers. Profiling relied on immunoSEQ multiplex PCR, and the TCRdb table lists in-frame clones only, not all of them. The data contain 100,000 to 150,000 clones, 80% of them seen just once; the ten biggest clones take up 0.95% to 1.5%. Trimming cost V 4 bases and J 1 base; bases outside gene matches: 4. The germline V gene encodes CDR1 SGHRS and CDR2 YFSETQ. This CDR3 contains 17 residues. About this clone itself: Its antigen is currently unknown.

The rearrangement joins TRBV5-1 to TRBJ2-3; 15 bases are shared with TRBD2. The receptor comes from a female donor in good health and CMV-seronegative. Sequenced sample: PBMCs. The CDR3 coding sequence is TGCGCCAGCAGCCCCCGGACTAGCGGGGGGGGCACAGATACGCAGTATTTT. Residues: CASSPRTSGGGTDTQYF.